The T cell receptor beta chain under discussion was sequenced for a study of T cells after yellow fever vaccination. Study findings and constraints: The secondary response peaked faster, at day 5 versus 15, but was weaker.

Regarding this clonotype: What it recognizes is unknown.

Template-switching 5'RACE yielded the TCR cDNA; a universal primer site and UMIs were added in the process. TCRdb independently ran MiXCR on the 5' RACE reads; one entry per CDR3 protein. The table shows a few hundred thousand distinct CDR3 sequences, with roughly 3.5% occurring only once. The CDR3 runs 15 residues. Trimming removed 3 bases at V and 1 base at J, with 8 bases between. CDR1 and CDR2 from the germline V gene are KGHDR and SFDVKD. Sequencing used PBMCs, obtained on the day of the yellow fever booster vaccination. The source is a man between 18 and 29 years old who received the YFV17D yellow fever vaccine. The chain combines TRBV24-1 with TRBJ2-2; weak D call: TRBD1 (6 bases). The CDR3 DNA reads as TGTGCCACCAGTGATCCGGGACAGAACACCGGGGAGCTGTTTTTT. Translated: CATSDPGQNTGELFF.